This is a list of T cell receptor beta chains from one sample in a study of blood T cell repertoires in COVID-19. Sequenced by immunoSEQ multiplex PCR; TCRdb stores in-frame clones only, minus some. Among around 70,000 clones listed, around 86% were seen once. The sample was peripheral blood. The receptors shown here come from a woman older than 75 with active or convalescent COVID-19. The CDR3 runs from the conserved cysteine through the conserved F or W. The D gene is left open where the match is weak. The size of a clone is reported for some rows only, either as once, few or many, or as a class for expanded clones.

15	.	TRBD2	TRBV10-3	TRBJ2-1	CAISAASGGDFEQFF	TGTGCCATCAGTGCTGCTAGCGGGGGGGATTTTGAGCAGTTCTTC
16	.	TRBD2	TRBV5-1	TRBJ2-5	CASSLAGLAGAETQYF	TGCGCCAGCAGCTTGGCGGGACTAGCGGGGGCAGAGACCCAGTACTTC
14	.	TRBD1	TRBV3-1/TRBV3-2	TRBJ2-1	CASSQGTGKYEQFF	TGTGCCAGCAGCCAAGGGACAGGGAAATATGAGCAGTTCTTC
15	.	TRBD1	TRBV28	TRBJ2-7	CASSTPRQGKDEQYF	TGTGCCAGCAGTACTCCGCGACAGGGGAAAGACGAGCAGTACTTC
12	.	.	TRBV3-1/TRBV3-2	TRBJ2-7	CASSQQSYEQYF	TGTGCCAGCAGCCAACAGTCCTACGAGCAGTACTTC
18	.	TRBD2	TRBV5-1	TRBJ2-3	CASSSRGGLAGPTDTQYF	TGCGCCAGCAGCTCGAGGGGGGGACTAGCGGGGCCCACAGATACGCAGTATTTT
13	many	TRBD2	TRBV19	TRBJ2-5	CASSGGSVETQYF	TGTGCCAGTAGCGGGGGGAGTGTGGAGACCCAGTACTTC
14	.	.	TRBV7-8	TRBJ1-2	CASSLGEKGGGYTF	TGTGCCAGCAGCTTGGGTGAAAAGGGAGGTGGCTACACCTTC
13	.	.	TRBV12-5	TRBJ1-2	CASGRGQPYGYTF	TGTGCTAGTGGTAGAGGGCAACCCTATGGCTACACCTTC
15	.	.	TRBV13	TRBJ1-6	CASSNDPRDNSPLHF	TGTGCCAGCAGCAACGACCCCCGGGATAATTCACCCCTCCACTTT
12	.	.	TRBV2	TRBJ2-5	CASRSDQETQYF	TGTGCCAGCAGGAGCGATCAAGAGACCCAGTACTTC
14	.	.	TRBV5-1	TRBJ2-2	CASSLDVLAGELFF	TGCGCCAGCAGCTTGGATGTTTTAGCCGGGGAGCTGTTTTTT
14	once	.	TRBV2	TRBJ1-5	CASSVAGSNQPQHF	TGTGCCAGCAGTGTGGCAGGCTCTAATCAGCCCCAGCATTTT
12	once	TRBD1	TRBV6-4	TRBJ2-3	CASSRTGDTQYF	TGTGCCAGCAGCCGGACAGGTGATACGCAGTATTTT
13	.	.	TRBV7-2	TRBJ2-3	CASSLRQADTQYF	TGTGCCAGCAGCTTAAGACAGGCAGATACGCAGTATTTT
15	.	.	TRBV7-2	TRBJ1-2	CASSLIQGWNYGYTF	TGTGCCAGCAGCTTAATCCAGGGGTGGAACTATGGCTACACCTTC
13	.	.	TRBV15	TRBJ2-1	CATSRDLADEQFF	TGTGCCACCAGCAGAGATCTTGCGGATGAGCAGTTCTTC